Listed here are 20 T cell receptor beta chains from one sample, sequenced in a study of regulatory T cells in long-lasting Graves disease. Researchers made TCR beta libraries by using iRepertoire HTBI primers and running Arm-PCR on CDR3 regions. TCRdb recomputed calls from the multiplex PCR reads with MiXCR, one row per CDR3 protein. The data hold roughly 560,000 distinct CDR3 sequences, with approximately 12% observed a single time. The time point is: newly diagnosed GD, antithyroid drugs for less than 3 months. PBMC RNA served as the TCR library source. In addition, the sample was reused for a study of T cells in Graves' hyperthyroidism and ophthalmopathy.

The source material was peripheral blood mononuclear cells (PBMCs), sampled at new diagnosis, from a patient treated with antithyroid drugs. The receptor source for this set is a woman under 40 with Graves disease.

This clonotype was found many times. The chain recombines TRBV2 with TRBJ1-5; D is possibly TRBD1 (6 bases). The V end was cut by 5 bases, the J end by 2 bases, with 10 bases between. Germline CDR1 is SNHLY and CDR2 is FYNNEI. This CDR3 region has 14 residues. CDR3 sequence: CASSQGRGNQPQHF. The CDR3 DNA is TGTGCCAGCAGTCAGGGGCGAGGCAATCAGCCCCAGCATTTT.

In its sample, this clonotype was seen many times. The chain employs TRBV20-1 and TRBJ1-2; D not certain. CDR3 length: 15 residues. Trimming left V 3 bases short and J 4 bases short, with 18 bases between. Germline assignment: CDR1 DFQATT and CDR2 SNEGSKA (reference sequence). The DNA of the CDR3 is TGCAGTGCTAGGAACCCGGGCCTCGAGGCCTATGGCTACACCTTC. Translation: CSARNPGLEAYGYTF.

This clonotype has a handful of counts. The CDR3 nucleotides are TGTGCCAGCAGTCTCGGGTTTAATTCACCCCTCCACTTT. This codes for CASSLGFNSPLHF. V gene TRBV12-3 or TRBV12-4 combines with J gene TRBJ1-6; D gene ambiguous. The CDR3 has 13 residues. Trimming stripped 5 bases from V and 6 bases from J, with 8 bases between.

The sample holds many counts of this clonotype. The rearrangement links TRBV2 to TRBJ1-5; 7 bases line up with TRBD1. CDR3 length equals 14 residues. CDR1 is SNHLY and CDR2 is FYNNEI in the germline V gene. V lost 4 bases to trimming and J lost 7 bases; unmatched junction nucleotides: 7. The CDR3 region has the DNA TGTGCCAGCAGTGTTATGGGACAGCGACAGCCCCAGCATTTT. The encoded protein is CASSVMGQRQPQHF.

This clonotype has ten or more counts. The chain employs TRBV6-2 or TRBV6-3 and TRBJ1-6, with D perhaps TRBD1 (5 bases). Trimming removed 6 bases from V and 10 bases from J, with 16 bases in between. Germline CDR1 and CDR2: MNHEY and SVGEGT. The CDR3 runs to 14 residues. CDR3 nucleotide sequence: TGTGCCAGCAGCGGGGGACGATCGAAATCACCCCTCCACTTT. It specifies CASSGGRSKSPLHF.

The chain has TRBV19 and TRBJ2-3; tentative D call: TRBD2 (7 bases). Germline V gene sequence: CDR1 LNHDA, CDR2 SQIVND (reference sequence). The V end lost 6 bases, the J end lost 5 bases, and 15 bases lay between the germline ends. CDR3 size: 14 residues. CDR3 in amino acids: CASRRRGALDTQYF. DNA of the CDR3: TGTGCCAGTAGGAGACGGGGGGCATTAGATACGCAGTATTTT.

V and J are TRBV4-1 and TRBJ1-6; D is ambiguous. V was shortened by 4 bases and J by 13 bases, with 14 bases between the two germline ends. The CDR3 consists of 13 residues. Germline V gene lookup returns CDR1 MGHRA and CDR2 YSYEKL. The CDR3 loop reads CASSPSPGRPLHF. DNA for the CDR3: TGCGCCAGCAGCCCCTCCCCCGGGCGGCCCCTCCACTTT.

This clonotype has more than one count but fewer than ten. The chain couples TRBV15 to TRBJ2-7; D ambiguous. The CDR3 spans 16 residues. The V end lost 7 bases, the J end lost 2 bases, and 21 bases lay between the germline ends. CDR1 is LNHNV, CDR2 YYDKDF, per germline (reference sequence). The CDR3 coding sequence is TGTGCCACCAATTGCATCAGTATGGACGCCACCTACGAGCAGTACTTC. This gives the protein CATNCISMDATYEQYF.

This clonotype was seen once. This chain uses TRBV12-3 or TRBV12-4 with TRBJ2-7; 7 nucleotides line up with TRBD1. The CDR3 sequence is 14 residues long. After removal of 6 bases from V and 0 bases from J, the junction contained 5 bases not matched to a gene. The CDR3: CASSQTGISYEQYF. In DNA form, the CDR3 reads TGTGCCAGCAGCCAGACAGGGATCTCCTACGAGCAGTACTTC.

The sample holds many counts of this clonotype. The V call is TRBV2, the J call TRBJ2-1, with a tentative D call TRBD2 (6 bases). CDR1 is SNHLY and CDR2 is FYNNEI in the germline V gene. The ends were cut back, 6 bases at V and 9 bases at J, with 12 bases in the middle. The CDR3 has 12 residues. The CDR3: CASRTPGVEQFF. CDR3 bases: TGTGCCAGCAGGACCCCGGGAGTTGAGCAGTTCTTC.

This clonotype was counted many times. This chain uses TRBV24-1 with TRBJ2-7; maybe TRBD1 (6 bases). Germline V CDR1 and CDR2: KGHDR, SFDVKD. The CDR3 sequence is 13 residues long. With 0 bases removed from V and 6 bases from J, the gap between germline ends came to 8 bases. CDR3 sequence: CATSDLRGGEQYF. CDR3 bases: TGTGCCACCAGTGATTTGCGAGGGGGCGAGCAGTACTTC.

This clonotype was seen ten or more times. The rearrangement joins TRBV12-3 or TRBV12-4 to TRBJ1-3; no firm D call. CDR3 size: 15 residues. V was clipped by 5 bases and J by 4 bases, with 15 bases between them. CDR3 in amino acids: CASSPLSGLGNTIYF. The CDR3 DNA reads TGTGCCAGCAGTCCGTTATCTGGTCTCGGAAACACCATATATTTT.

This clonotype has a count of ten or more. The chain carries TRBV13 and TRBJ1-4; D is perhaps TRBD1 (5 bases). Germline V gene lookup returns CDR1 PRHDT and CDR2 FYEKMQ (reference sequence). Trimming cost V 3 bases and J 5 bases, with 13 bases left between them. The CDR3 is 15 amino acids. CDR3 protein: CASSLGDEGNEKLFF. DNA of the CDR3: TGTGCCAGCAGCTTGGGTGACGAGGGGAATGAAAAACTGTTTTTT.

In its sample, this clonotype was seen many times. The rearrangement joins TRBV6-5 to TRBJ2-5; D is perhaps TRBD1 (6 bases). The CDR3 is 16 residues long. Trimming removed 2 bases from V and 4 bases from J, with 17 bases in between. From germline, CDR1 is MNHEY and CDR2 SVGAGI. The CDR3 sequence: CASSYTMGAGGETQYF. The CDR3 bases are TGTGCCAGCAGTTACACAATGGGGGCGGGTGGAGAGACCCAGTACTTC.

This clonotype was observed at least ten times. The rearrangement joins TRBV6-1 to TRBJ1-5; D gene unclear. There are 15 residues in the CDR3. The V and J ends lost 2 bases and 3 bases respectively, with 11 bases between them. Germline CDR1 reads MNHNS; CDR2 reads SASEGT. The CDR3 nucleotides are TGTGCCAGCAGTGAACACGGGAGCTCCAATCAGCCCCAGCATTTT. It encodes CASSEHGSSNQPQHF.

Many counts were recorded for this clonotype. The chain couples TRBV28 to TRBJ2-3, with 7 positions matching TRBD2. Germline values: CDR1 MDHEN, CDR2 SYDVKM. This CDR3 is 14 amino acids long. Unmatched junction bases numbered 4, after V lost 5 bases and J lost 2 bases. The CDR3 DNA sequence: TGTGCCAGCAGTCGGGGGGAGGTCACAGATACGCAGTATTTT. Translating gives CASSRGEVTDTQYF.

The sample holds a few counts of this clonotype. This chain joins TRBV3-1 and TRBJ2-7, with TRBD1 identical over 7 bases. Germline CDR1 reads LGHDT; CDR2 reads YNNKEL (reference sequence). V was clipped by 1 base and J by 3 bases; unmatched bases: 0. The CDR3 is made up of 13 amino acids. The CDR3: CASSQGDSYEQYF. The CDR3 nucleotides are TGTGCCAGCAGCCAAGGGGACAGCTACGAGCAGTACTTC.

This clonotype was seen ten or more times. This chain joins TRBV7-9 and TRBJ2-5, with TRBD2 as a possible D gene (5 bases). The CDR3 is 16 residues long. V was shortened by 0 bases and J by 5 bases, with 16 bases between the two germline ends. Germline V gene lookup returns CDR1 SEHNR and CDR2 FQNEAQ (reference sequence). The CDR3 sequence is CASSLAVAPGWETQYF. The DNA of the CDR3 is TGTGCCAGCAGCTTAGCGGTGGCTCCGGGGTGGGAGACCCAGTACTTC.

This clonotype was seen repeatedly, ten times or more. The chain has TRBV28 and TRBJ2-3, with 7 bases fitting TRBD2. The J segment lost 6 bases and the V segment lost 3 bases, leaving 6 bases of the junction unmatched. This CDR3 has 14 amino acids. Germline CDR1 is MDHEN and CDR2 is SYDVKM. This CDR3 is CASSFAGVLDTQYF. CDR3 DNA sequence: TGTGCCAGCAGTTTCGCGGGAGTGTTGGATACGCAGTATTTT.

This clonotype was seen repeatedly, ten times or more. The rearrangement uses TRBV19 and TRBJ1-4, with 8 positions matching TRBD1. The germline CDR1 and CDR2 sequences are LNHDA and SQIVND (reference sequence). V shed 9 bases and J 8 bases; nucleotides not matched to a gene: 23. The CDR3 sequence is 18 residues long. The CDR3 is CASQSRPGKRTGSEKLFF. Here the CDR3 DNA reads TGTGCCAGCCAATCCCGGCCCGGAAAGAGGACAGGGAGCGAAAAACTGTTTTTT.